The source of this T cell receptor (beta chain) is a study of cytomegalovirus exposure and HLA in healthy donors. This clone was found a few times. With 60 Vbeta and 13 Jbeta primers, the PCR was carried out. Profiled with immunoSEQ multiplex PCR; TCRdb holds only in-frame clones, not every one. Of 90,000 to 130,000 clones listed, less than 85% are singletons. The CDR3 spans 15 residues. With 3 bases clipped from V and 6 bases from J, the junction kept 8 bases outside the gene matches. Looked up from germline, CDR1 is LNHNV and CDR2 is YYDKDF (reference sequence). V is TRBV15 and J is TRBJ1-5, with 7 bases aligning to TRBD1. Sequencing was performed on PBMCs. The sequence came from a man aged 30-40 years in good health and CMV-seropositive. The CDR3 DNA sequence: TGTGCCACCAGCAGGACCCCCACAGGGGCTCAGCCCCAGCATTTT. The encoded protein is CATSRTPTGAQPQHF.